This entry lists 15 T cell receptor beta chains sequenced from one sample in a study of blood T cells in healthy people across ages. It was with a sample-barcoded 5' primer and a J-beta primer mix that a second PCR of roughly 7 to 11 cycles was run. TCRdb independently ran MiXCR on the 5' RACE reads; one entry per CDR3 protein. Of some 730,000 distinct CDR3 sequences listed, roughly 20% were seen once; the top ten hold about 20%. Sequencing was done on a sample of blood. The receptors stem from a man between 65 and 85 years old in good health.

This clonotype was counted a few times. The CDR3 region is CASSQSGFPYEQYF. In DNA, the CDR3 is TGTGCCAGCAGTCAATCAGGGTTTCCCTACGAGCAGTACTTC. The chain links TRBV12-3 or TRBV12-4 to TRBJ2-7; a possible D gene is TRBD1 (5 bases). The CDR3 covers 14 residues. The ends were cut back, 5 bases at V and 2 bases at J, with 13 bases in the middle.

Points on this clonotype: Compared with germline, one end of the junction differs, possibly owing to a read error. The rearrangement joins TRBV30 to TRBJ2-2, with D possibly TRBD1 on 6 matching bases. The CDR3 is 13 amino acids. Germline values: CDR1 GTSNPN, CDR2 SVGIG (reference sequence). CDR3 DNA: TGTGCCTCCAAAACAGGGTACGCCGGGGAGCCGTTTTTT. Residues: CASKTGYAGEPFF. The entire variable domain, with the rest obtained from reference TRBV30 and TRBJ2-2, is as follows: SQTIHQWPATLVQPVGSPLSLECTVEGTSNPNLYWYRQAAGRGLQLLFYSVGIGQISSEVPQNLSASRPQDRQFILSSKKLLLSDSGFYLCASKTGYAGEPFFGEGSRLTVL.

There are many counts of this clonotype. The V and J genes are TRBV29-1 and TRBJ2-1; D unresolved. CDR1 and CDR2 (germline): SQVTM, ANQGSEA. Trimming stripped 6 bases from V and 5 bases from J, with 20 bases between. The CDR3 sequence is 15 residues long. The CDR3: CSVLLSYTRHNEQFF. The CDR3, as DNA: TGCAGCGTCCTACTTTCTTACACCAGACACAATGAGCAGTTCTTC.

CDR3 bases: TGCAGTGCTCTCCGACCAGGGGGCGACTATGGCTACACCTTC. Its translation is CSALRPGGDYGYTF. The rearrangement links TRBV20-1 to TRBJ1-2; 8 positions match TRBD1. Germline assignment: CDR1 DFQATT and CDR2 SNEGSKA (reference sequence). Trimming removed 5 bases from V and 3 bases from J; junction bases left unmatched: 8. There are 14 residues in the CDR3.

This clonotype was seen a handful of times. This chain connects TRBV27 to TRBJ2-7; possibly TRBD1 for D (6 bases). This CDR3 region has 13 residues. Trimming cost V 7 bases and J 3 bases, with 13 bases left between them. Germline V gene sequence: CDR1 MNHEY, CDR2 SMNVEV (reference sequence). Here the CDR3 reads CASKKQGSYEQYV. CDR3 in DNA: TGTGCCAGCAAAAAACAGGGAAGCTACGAGCAGTACGTC.

This clonotype has more than one count but fewer than ten. The chain joins TRBV13 to TRBJ2-5, with D perhaps TRBD2 (5 bases). The CDR3 loop spans 15 amino acids. Germline CDR1 is PRHDT and CDR2 is FYEKMQ (reference sequence). The ends were cut back, 8 bases at V and 2 bases at J, with 18 bases in the middle. CDR3 in amino acids: CASAPTKWEQETQYF. CDR3 nucleotides: TGTGCCAGCGCCCCAACGAAATGGGAGCAAGAGACCCAGTACTTC.

This clonotype was counted between two and nine times. This CDR3 is CASTPKAGAHYEQYF. The CDR3, as DNA: TGCGCCAGCACCCCGAAAGCGGGAGCACACTACGAGCAGTACTTC. The V gene is TRBV5-1, the J gene TRBJ2-7, with 8 bases that match TRBD2. V was pared by 6 bases and J by 3 bases, with 11 bases of the junction left unmatched. CDR1 and CDR2 from the germline V gene are SGHRS and YFSETQ. The CDR3 length is 15 residues.

The chain carries TRBV19 and TRBJ1-1; D gene uncertain. V was shortened by 9 bases and J by 1 base, with 9 bases between the two germline ends. Germline CDR1 reads LNHDA; CDR2 reads SQIVND (reference sequence). The CDR3 covers 12 residues. The CDR3 coding sequence is TGTGCCAGCGGACCCAGGAACACTGAAGCTTTCTTT. Its translation: CASGPRNTEAFF.

The V gene is TRBV5-1, the J gene TRBJ2-4; 8 nucleotides agree with TRBD2. Per germline, CDR1 SGHRS and CDR2 YFSETQ. J was trimmed by 8 bases and V by 4 bases; bases with no gene match: 8. The CDR3 spans 14 residues. The CDR3 DNA is TGCGCCAGCAGCCCACCGGGGGGGACGGACATTCAGTACTTC. Translating it yields CASSPPGGTDIQYF.

In this sample, this clonotype turned up many times. The chain uses TRBV12-3 or TRBV12-4 and TRBJ1-6; perhaps TRBD1 as D (5 bases). V lost 4 bases and J lost 9, with 16 bases in between. The CDR3 loop spans 15 amino acids. The chain's CDR3 is CASSSQGDGASPLHF. CDR3 DNA sequence: TGTGCCAGCAGTTCCCAAGGGGATGGTGCTTCACCCCTCCACTTT.

This clonotype was counted ten times or more. This chain connects TRBV6-2 or TRBV6-3 to TRBJ1-1; D is unclear. The V gene lost 2 bases and the J gene lost 3 bases, with 7 bases spanning the gap. The CDR3 length is 13 residues. Germline V gene lookup returns CDR1 MNHEY and CDR2 SVGEGT. CDR3 sequence reads: CASSYGRDTEAFF. The CDR3, as DNA: TGTGCCAGCAGTTACGGACGTGACACTGAAGCTTTCTTT.

This clonotype turned up a few times. This sequence joins TRBV4-2 and TRBJ2-1; 10 positions agree with TRBD2. CDR1 and CDR2 from the germline V gene are LGHNA and YNFKEQ. CDR3 size: 16 residues. V gave up 1 base and J gave up 9 bases; unmatched junction bases: 9. As DNA, the CDR3 is TGTGCCAGCAGCCAAGGGGGTAGTAGCGGGAGGCGTGAGCAGTTCTTC. Its translation is CASSQGGSSGRREQFF.

This clonotype was counted only a few times. This chain uses TRBV9 with TRBJ1-1, with 11 bases identical to TRBD1. This CDR3 comprises 16 residues. V lost 3 bases to trimming and J lost 4 bases; unmatched junction nucleotides: 8. From germline, CDR1 is SGDLS and CDR2 YYNGEE. The CDR3 spells CASSAQTGTGGTEAFF. In DNA, the CDR3 is TGTGCCAGCAGCGCCCAAACCGGGACAGGGGGCACTGAAGCTTTCTTT.

The rearrangement uses TRBV18 and TRBJ2-6; no reliable D call. CDR3 length equals 16 residues. Per germline, CDR1 KGHSH and CDR2 LQKENI. V was shortened by 2 bases and J by 4 bases, with 12 bases between the two germline ends. The CDR3 loop is CASSPEITWGANVLTF. In nucleotides, the CDR3 is TGTGCCAGCTCACCAGAGATCACTTGGGGGGCCAACGTCCTGACTTTC.

This clonotype was seen more than once but under ten times. This chain uses TRBV20-1 with TRBJ2-5, with D perhaps TRBD1 or TRBD2 (6 bases each). The germline V and J ends were trimmed by 6 bases and 5 bases, with 19 bases remaining between them. The CDR3 is made up of 14 amino acids. CDR1 and CDR2 from the germline V gene are DFQATT and SNEGSKA (reference sequence). The CDR3 DNA reads TGCAGTGCACCAACGGGGGCTCTTTCGGAGACCCAGTACTTC. It encodes CSAPTGALSETQYF.